This TCR beta chain originates from a study of CD8 T cells in ankylosing spondylitis (dated by TCRdb to 2016 to 2017). In terms of the full investigation: The study set out to find disease-linked TCR variants by profiling T cell receptor beta repertoires in ankylosing spondylitis patients and healthy donors. In total, the full study cohort was made up of some 100 healthy donors and 25 to 30 ankylosing spondylitis patients. Peripheral blood samples were taken, and synovial fluid was additionally collected from ankylosing spondylitis patients. The investigation overall reported the following: A TCR beta motif made up of eight highly homologous amino acid variants appeared to be characteristic of blood from ankylosing spondylitis patients. Some motif variants were previously reported in synovial fluid and blood of reactive arthritis patients, suggesting common disease-initiation mechanisms. The disease-linked clones showed a CD8+ phenotype and occurred at relatively low frequencies in peripheral blood. According to the report, matched synovial fluid samples from ankylosing spondylitis patients were significantly enriched for the disease-linked clones.

The germline V gene encodes CDR1 SGHTA and CDR2 FQGNSA. Trimming accounts for 1 base at V and 4 bases at J, while the number of junction bases matched to no gene is 4. Taken from cysteine to phenylalanine, the CDR3 has 16 residues. Here the CDR3 DNA is all that survives: 48 bases in frame from base 1. In its sample, this clonotype was seen once. Its antigen target is currently unknown. The sample holds no much larger clone one base away, and base qualities are not on file. One read offers little support. Reads for this sample came from an Illumina HiSeq 2500. Quantitative 5'-RACE with molecular barcodes was used to prepare TCR beta libraries. The authors' pipeline ran thus. Disease-linked TCR variants were identified with a new computational method built on a probabilistic model of VDJ rearrangement. The raw public data were reprocessed by TCRdb itself: fastp quality trimming at Q25, MiXCR clonotype calling, in-frame beta chains only. Each entry merges the rows of one CDR3 protein and shows their most common DNA and genes. The authors' filters were not applied to this entry. The sample table contains hundreds of thousands of distinct CDR3 sequences; only one count was recorded for less than 25% of them. The ten largest clones add up to under 4% of the sample.

Recombination joined TRBV7-2 with TRBJ2-3, and TRBD1 aligns with 11 junction nucleotides. Sequencing used blood, either unsorted or a sorted T cell fraction (not recorded which). The sequence came from a female donor with ankylosing spondylitis or in good health (not recorded which). This receptor has the CDR3 CASSLVRTGGPDTQYF. The sequenced DNA is TGTGCCAGCAGCTTAGTCAGGACAGGGGGCCCAGATACGCAGTATTTT.